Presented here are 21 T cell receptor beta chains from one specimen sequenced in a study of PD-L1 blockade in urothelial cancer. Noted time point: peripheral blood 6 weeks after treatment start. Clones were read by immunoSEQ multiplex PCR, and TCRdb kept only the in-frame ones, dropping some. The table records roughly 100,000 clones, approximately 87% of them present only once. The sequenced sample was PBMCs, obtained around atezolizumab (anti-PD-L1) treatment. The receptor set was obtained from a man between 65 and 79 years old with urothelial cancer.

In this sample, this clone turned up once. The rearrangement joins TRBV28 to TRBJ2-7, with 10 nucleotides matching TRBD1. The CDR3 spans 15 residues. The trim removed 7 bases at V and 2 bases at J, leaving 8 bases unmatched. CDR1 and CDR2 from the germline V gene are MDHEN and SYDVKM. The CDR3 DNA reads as TGTGCCAGCACCTCACGGGGACAGGGGACCTACGAGCAGTACTTC. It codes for CASTSRGQGTYEQYF.

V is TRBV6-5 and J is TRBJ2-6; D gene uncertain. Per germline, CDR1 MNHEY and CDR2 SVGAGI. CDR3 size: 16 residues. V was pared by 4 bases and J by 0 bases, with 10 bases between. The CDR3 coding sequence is TGTGCCAGCAGTTCAGGCAGCAGCTCTGGGGCCAACGTCCTGACTTTC. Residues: CASSSGSSSGANVLTF.

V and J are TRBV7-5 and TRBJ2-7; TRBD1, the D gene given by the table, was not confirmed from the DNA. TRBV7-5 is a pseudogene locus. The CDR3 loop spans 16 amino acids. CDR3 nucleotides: TGTGCCAGAAGCTGGGGACAGGGCCCTTCCCGCGGCGAGCAGTACTTC. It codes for CARSWGQGPSRGEQYF.

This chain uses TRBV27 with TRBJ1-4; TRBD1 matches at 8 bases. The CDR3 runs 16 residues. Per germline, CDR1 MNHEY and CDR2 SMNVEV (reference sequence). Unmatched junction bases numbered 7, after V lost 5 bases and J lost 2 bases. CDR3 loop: CASSIRQGRTNEKLFF. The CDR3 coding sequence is TGTGCCAGCAGTATAAGACAGGGGAGGACTAATGAAAAACTGTTTTTT.

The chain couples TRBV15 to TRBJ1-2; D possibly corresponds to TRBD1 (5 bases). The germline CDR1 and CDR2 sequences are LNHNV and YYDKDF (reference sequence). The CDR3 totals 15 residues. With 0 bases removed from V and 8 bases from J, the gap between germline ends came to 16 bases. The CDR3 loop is CATSRDQRGIEGYTF. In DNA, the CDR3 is TGTGCCACCAGCAGAGATCAAAGGGGAATAGAGGGCTACACCTTC.

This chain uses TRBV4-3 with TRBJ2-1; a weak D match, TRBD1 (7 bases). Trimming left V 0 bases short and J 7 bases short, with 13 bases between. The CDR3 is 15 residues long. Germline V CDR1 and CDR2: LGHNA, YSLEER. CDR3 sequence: CASSQEGGTVNEQFF. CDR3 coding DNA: TGCGCCAGCAGCCAAGAAGGGGGGACAGTTAATGAGCAGTTCTTC.

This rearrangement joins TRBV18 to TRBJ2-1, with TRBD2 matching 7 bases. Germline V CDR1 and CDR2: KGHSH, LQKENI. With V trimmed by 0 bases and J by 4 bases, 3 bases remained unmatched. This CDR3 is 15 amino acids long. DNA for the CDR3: TGTGCCAGCTCACCACCGGCTAGCGGATACAATGAGCAGTTCTTC. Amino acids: CASSPPASGYNEQFF.

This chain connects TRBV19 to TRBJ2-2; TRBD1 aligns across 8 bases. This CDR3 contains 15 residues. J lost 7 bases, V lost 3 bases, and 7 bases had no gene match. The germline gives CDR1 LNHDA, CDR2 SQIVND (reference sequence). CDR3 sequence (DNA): TGTGCCAGTAGTATGGGCCCAGGGGGCGGCGGGGAGCTGTTTTTT. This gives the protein CASSMGPGGGGELFF.

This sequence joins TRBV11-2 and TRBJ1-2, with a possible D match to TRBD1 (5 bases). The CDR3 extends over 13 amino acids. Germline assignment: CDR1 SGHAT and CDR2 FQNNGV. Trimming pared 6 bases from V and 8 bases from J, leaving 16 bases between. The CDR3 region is CASRVRAVGGYTF. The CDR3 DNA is TGTGCCAGCAGAGTCAGGGCCGTAGGCGGCTACACCTTC.

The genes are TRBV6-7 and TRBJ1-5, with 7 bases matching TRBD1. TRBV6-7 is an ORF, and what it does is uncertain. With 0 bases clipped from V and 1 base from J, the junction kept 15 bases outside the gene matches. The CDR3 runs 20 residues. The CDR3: CASSYSNSSGQTKSNQPQHF. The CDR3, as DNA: TGTGCCAGCAGTTACTCGAATTCATCGGGACAGACAAAGAGCAATCAGCCCCAGCATTTT.

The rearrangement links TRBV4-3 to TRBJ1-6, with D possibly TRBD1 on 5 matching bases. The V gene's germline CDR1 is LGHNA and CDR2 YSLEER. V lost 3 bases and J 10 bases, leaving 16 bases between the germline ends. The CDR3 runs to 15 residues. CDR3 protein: CASSQIGGGSSPLHF. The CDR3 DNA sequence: TGCGCCAGCAGCCAGATTGGGGGGGGGAGCTCACCCCTCCACTTT.

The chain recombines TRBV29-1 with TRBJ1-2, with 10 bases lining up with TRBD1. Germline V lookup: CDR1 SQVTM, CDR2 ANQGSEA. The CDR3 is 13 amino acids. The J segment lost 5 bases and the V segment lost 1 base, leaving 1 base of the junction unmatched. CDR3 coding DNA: TGCAGCGTTGAAGGGACAGGGGGTTATGGCTACACCTTC. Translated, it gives CSVEGTGGYGYTF.

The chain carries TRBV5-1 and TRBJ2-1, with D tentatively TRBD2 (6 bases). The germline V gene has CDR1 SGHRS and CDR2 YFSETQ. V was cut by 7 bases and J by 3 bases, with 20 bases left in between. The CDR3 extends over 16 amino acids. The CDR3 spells CASRMIRDSHYNEQFF. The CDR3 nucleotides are TGCGCCAGCCGGATGATCCGGGACTCACACTACAATGAGCAGTTCTTC.

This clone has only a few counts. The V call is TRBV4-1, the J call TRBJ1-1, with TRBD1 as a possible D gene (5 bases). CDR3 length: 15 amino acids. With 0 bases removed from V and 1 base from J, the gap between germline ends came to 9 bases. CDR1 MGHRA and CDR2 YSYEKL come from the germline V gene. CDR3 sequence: CASSQEDSQNTEAFF. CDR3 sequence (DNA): TGCGCCAGCAGCCAAGAAGACAGTCAGAACACTGAAGCTTTCTTT.

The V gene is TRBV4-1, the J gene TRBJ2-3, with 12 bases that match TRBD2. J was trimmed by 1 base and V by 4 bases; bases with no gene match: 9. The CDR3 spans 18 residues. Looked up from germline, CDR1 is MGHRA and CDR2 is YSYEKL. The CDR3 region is CASSPTMTSGGRTDTQYF. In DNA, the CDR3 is TGCGCCAGCAGCCCGACGATGACTAGCGGGGGCCGCACAGATACGCAGTATTTT.

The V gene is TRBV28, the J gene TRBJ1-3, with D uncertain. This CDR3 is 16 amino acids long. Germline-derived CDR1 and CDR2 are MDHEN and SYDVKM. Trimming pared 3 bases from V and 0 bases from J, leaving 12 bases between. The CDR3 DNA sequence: TGTGCCAGCAGTTTTTATTACGGAGACTCTGGAAACACCATATATTTT. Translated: CASSFYYGDSGNTIYF.

CDR3 coding DNA: TGTGCCAGCAGCTTGGCCTGGGCTAGCGGGGGTGCAGATACGCAGTATTTT. It is translated as CASSLAWASGGADTQYF. V and J are TRBV5-4 and TRBJ2-3, with 10 positions matching TRBD2. Losses at the gene ends were 0 bases for V and 4 bases for J; bases not matched to a gene: 8. This CDR3 is 17 amino acids long. Germline V gives CDR1 SGHNT, CDR2 YYREEE (reference sequence).

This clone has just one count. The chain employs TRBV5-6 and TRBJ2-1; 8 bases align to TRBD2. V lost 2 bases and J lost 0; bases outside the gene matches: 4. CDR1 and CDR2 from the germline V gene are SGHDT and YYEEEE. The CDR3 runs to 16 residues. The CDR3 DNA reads TGTGCCAGCAGCTTAGCGGGAGTGGTCTCCTACAATGAGCAGTTCTTC. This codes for CASSLAGVVSYNEQFF.

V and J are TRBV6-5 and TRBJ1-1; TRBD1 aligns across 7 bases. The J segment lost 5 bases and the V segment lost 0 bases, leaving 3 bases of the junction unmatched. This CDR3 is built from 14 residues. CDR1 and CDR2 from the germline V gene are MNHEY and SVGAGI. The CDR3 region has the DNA TGTGCCAGCAGTTACTCGACAGGGAATACTGAAGCTTTCTTT. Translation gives CASSYSTGNTEAFF.

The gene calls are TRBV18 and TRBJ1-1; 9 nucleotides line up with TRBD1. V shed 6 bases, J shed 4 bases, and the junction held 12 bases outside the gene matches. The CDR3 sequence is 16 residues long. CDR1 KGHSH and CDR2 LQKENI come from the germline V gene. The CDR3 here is CASSLTTGTGSTEAFF. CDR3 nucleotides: TGTGCCAGCTCCCTGACGACCGGGACAGGGTCCACTGAAGCTTTCTTT.

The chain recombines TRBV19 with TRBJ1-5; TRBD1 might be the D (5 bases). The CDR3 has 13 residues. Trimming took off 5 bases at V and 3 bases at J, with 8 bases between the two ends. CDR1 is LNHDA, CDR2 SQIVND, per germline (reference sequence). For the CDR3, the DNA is TGTGCCAGTAGTTCCAGGGACAATCAGCCCCAGCATTTT. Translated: CASSSRDNQPQHF.